Here is one T cell receptor (beta chain) with its context. Its antigen is undetermined. The data stem from a study of a mutant IDH1 vaccine in newly diagnosed glioma. As for the study in general: Previous care, which was radiotherapy, temozolomide, or both, most often involved both. The study's findings and limits: More than 80% of patients showed vaccine-induced immune responses across multiple MHC alleles.

CDR3 length: 16 amino acids. V lost 2 bases and J lost 4; bases outside the gene matches: 7. Germline-derived CDR1 and CDR2 are SGDLS and YYNGEE. The time point: week 35, safety follow-up. The investigators gave 300 ug of mutant IDH1 20-mer peptide in each vaccine dose, together with topical imiquimod. The vaccination schedule gave patients eight doses in weeks 1, 3, 5, 7, 11, 15, 19 and 23. Sequencing used immunoSEQ multiplex PCR; TCRdb keeps in-frame clones, though not all of them. The repertoire consists of tens of thousands of clones, with roughly 79% occurring once and the leading ten covering 4.5% to 6%.

The sample was PBMCs, taken from a glioma patient whose treatment included an IDH1 peptide vaccine. The sequence was obtained from a woman aged 40-49 years with glioma. Some clones in this sample may be carry-over from other donors' samples. The chain uses TRBV9 and TRBJ2-2; 8 bases map to TRBD1. The CDR3 DNA follows: TGTGCCAGCAGCGTCGACAGGGGAGGATCCACCGGGGAGCTGTTTTTT. The encoded protein is CASSVDRGGSTGELFF.